Listed below are T cell receptor beta chains from one sample, sequenced in a study of cytomegalovirus exposure and HLA in healthy donors. Repertoires were generated with immunoSEQ multiplex PCR, while TCRdb's copy carries only in-frame clones and drops some. The sample lists 110,000 to 150,000 clones; about three quarters were seen once. The specimen sequenced was PBMCs. Every receptor here comes from a male donor in good health and CMV-seronegative. The CDR3 runs from the conserved cysteine through the conserved F or W. Fields, in order: D gene, V gene, CDR3 protein. A D gene is named only where the DNA matches it firmly.

D gene: NA
V gene: TRBV6-1
CDR3 protein: CASSEAGGSNEQFF

D gene: TRBD1
V gene: TRBV6-5
CDR3 protein: CASSYFGQGSSPLHF

D gene: NA
V gene: TRBV4-1
CDR3 protein: CASSHRGQYNEQFF

D gene: NA
V gene: TRBV6-5
CDR3 protein: CASSYSAGRVGELFF

D gene: NA
V gene: TRBV23-1
CDR3 protein: CASATRGSSYNEQFF

D gene: TRBD2
V gene: TRBV9
CDR3 protein: CASSVDSSGIETQYF

D gene: TRBD2
V gene: TRBV7-6
CDR3 protein: CASSPTSGITGELFF

D gene: NA
V gene: TRBV6-1
CDR3 protein: CASSSSPEIYGYTF

D gene: TRBD1
V gene: TRBV27
CDR3 protein: CASSPTLTGVEQYF

D gene: TRBD1
V gene: TRBV28
CDR3 protein: CASSLAWDRANYGYTF

D gene: NA
V gene: TRBV2
CDR3 protein: CASRLTASLNTEAFF

D gene: TRBD1
V gene: TRBV6-1
CDR3 protein: CASSPDRVVHF

D gene: NA
V gene: TRBV7-7
CDR3 protein: CASSQARYNEQFF

D gene: TRBD2
V gene: TRBV2
CDR3 protein: CASSLPAGERDNEQFF

D gene: NA
V gene: TRBV30
CDR3 protein: CAWSVVDTYTGELFF

D gene: NA
V gene: TRBV29-1
CDR3 protein: CSVELQENTEAFF

D gene: TRBD1
V gene: TRBV2
CDR3 protein: CASRRDRGYEQYF

D gene: TRBD1
V gene: TRBV6-5
CDR3 protein: CASSQDRAAGNTIYF

D gene: NA
V gene: TRBV18
CDR3 protein: CAGSPGREGQPQHF

D gene: TRBD1
V gene: TRBV5-6
CDR3 protein: CASSLFRGTDYGYTF

D gene: NA
V gene: TRBV2
CDR3 protein: CASRNSPGQTLPKLFF

D gene: NA
V gene: TRBV7-8
CDR3 protein: CASSKRTGNKAYEQYF

D gene: TRBD1
V gene: TRBV7-9
CDR3 protein: CASSLGEDRKGYEQYF

D gene: TRBD1
V gene: TRBV4-2
CDR3 protein: CASSQLGTGSGQPQHF

D gene: NA
V gene: TRBV27
CDR3 protein: CASSSGLSTDTQYF

D gene: TRBD2
V gene: TRBV27
CDR3 protein: CASSNLAGVVYNEQFF

D gene: TRBD2
V gene: TRBV9
CDR3 protein: CASSASGILNEQFF

D gene: TRBD1
V gene: TRBV11-2
CDR3 protein: CASSLAATGGTGELFF

D gene: TRBD1
V gene: TRBV6-5
CDR3 protein: CASSSRTGFGSPLHF

D gene: NA
V gene: TRBV5-4
CDR3 protein: CASSPADRPSNGYTF

D gene: TRBD2
V gene: TRBV5-1
CDR3 protein: CASKRTSGSGSETQYF

D gene: TRBD2
V gene: TRBV12-5
CDR3 protein: CASGLSGGYGELFF

D gene: TRBD2
V gene: TRBV2
CDR3 protein: CASSDLRSGGRGDTQYF

D gene: NA
V gene: TRBV19
CDR3 protein: CASRDTGYKSPLHF

D gene: TRBD1
V gene: TRBV30
CDR3 protein: CAWRTGGARAHAETQYF

D gene: TRBD1
V gene: TRBV10-2
CDR3 protein: CASSFNRDRGEQYF

D gene: TRBD1
V gene: TRBV6-5
CDR3 protein: CASSYSGTGVTEAFF

D gene: NA
V gene: TRBV2
CDR3 protein: CASSVTSYDEQYF

D gene: NA
V gene: TRBV5-6
CDR3 protein: CASSTGLGGTEAFF

D gene: NA
V gene: TRBV12-5
CDR3 protein: CASGLVSGLVNSPLHF

D gene: TRBD1
V gene: TRBV5-1
CDR3 protein: CASSLFGQGDEQYF

D gene: TRBD2
V gene: TRBV5-1
CDR3 protein: CASSMGSGSNADTQYF

D gene: TRBD2
V gene: TRBV19
CDR3 protein: CASRGLAGGDETQYF

D gene: NA
V gene: TRBV27
CDR3 protein: CASIGHPNTEAFF

D gene: NA
V gene: TRBV11-2
CDR3 protein: CASSLVSFGPGGYTF

D gene: NA
V gene: TRBV7-9
CDR3 protein: CASSPVERTSTDTQYF

D gene: NA
V gene: TRBV9
CDR3 protein: CASSVGALNEQFF

D gene: TRBD1
V gene: TRBV19
CDR3 protein: CASTPRRTGGAPRPEAFF

D gene: NA
V gene: TRBV6-5
CDR3 protein: CASMSGRKLFF

D gene: NA
V gene: TRBV7-8
CDR3 protein: CASTSRTGGTGNTIYF

D gene: NA
V gene: TRBV2
CDR3 protein: CASSENLARGETQYF

D gene: NA
V gene: TRBV5-5
CDR3 protein: CASSFLGGLRETQYF

D gene: NA
V gene: TRBV11-2
CDR3 protein: CASSNDRGLAGLLTDTQYF